This T cell receptor (beta chain) was observed in a study of cytomegalovirus exposure and HLA in healthy donors. Findings of the study overall: Testing in vitro showed three CMV-associated chains specific for CMV antigens. Prediction of most subjects' HLA-A and HLA-B alleles by TCR beta sequences was reportedly accurate. Several of the most significant clusters appeared, in a later analysis, to be linked to common viral pathogens.

Comments on this clone: Antigen specificity is unknown.

60 Vbeta and 13 Jbeta primers were used in PCR. Assay: immunoSEQ multiplex PCR; the TCRdb copy retains only in-frame clones and omits some. The repertoire consists of about 200,000 clones, with roughly 79% occurring once and the leading ten covering under 2%. Participants comprised healthy donors of bone marrow. CDR1 and CDR2 (germline): SEHNR, FQNEAQ (reference sequence). CDR3 length: 14 amino acids. Trimming took 5 bases from V and 6 from J; bases not matched to a gene: 4. The sequence was obtained from a young man in good health and CMV-seronegative. Material for sequencing was PBMCs. The chain carries TRBV7-9 and TRBJ1-4; 9 nucleotides match TRBD1. As DNA, the CDR3 is TGTGCCAGCAGCAGGACAGGGGTCGATGAAAAACTGTTTTTT. Its protein is CASSRTGVDEKLFF. Using reference TRBV7-9 and TRBJ1-4 for the parts outside the CDR3, the full variable domain is DTGVSQNPRHKITKRGQNVTFRCDPISEHNRLYWYRQTLGQGPEFLTYFQNEAQLEKSRLLSDRFSAERPKGSFSTLEIQRTEQGDSAMYLCASSRTGVDEKLFFGSGTQLSVL.